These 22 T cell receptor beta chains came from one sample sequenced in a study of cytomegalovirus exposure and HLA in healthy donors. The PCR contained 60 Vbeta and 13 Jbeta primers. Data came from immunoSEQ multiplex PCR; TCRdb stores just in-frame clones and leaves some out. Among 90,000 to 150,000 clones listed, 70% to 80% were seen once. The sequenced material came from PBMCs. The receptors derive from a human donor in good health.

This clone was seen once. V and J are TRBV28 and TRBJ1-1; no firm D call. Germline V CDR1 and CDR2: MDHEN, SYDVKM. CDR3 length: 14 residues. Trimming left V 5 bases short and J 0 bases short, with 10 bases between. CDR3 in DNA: TGTGCCAGCAGTCCACAAAGTTTGAACACTGAAGCTTTCTTT. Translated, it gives CASSPQSLNTEAFF.

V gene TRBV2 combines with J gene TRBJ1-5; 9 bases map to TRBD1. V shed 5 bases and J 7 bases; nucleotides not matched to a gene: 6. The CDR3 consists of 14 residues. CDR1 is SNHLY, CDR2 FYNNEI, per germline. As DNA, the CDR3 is TGTGCCAGCAGTCCGACAGGGGGTCAGCAGCCCCAGCATTTT. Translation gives CASSPTGGQQPQHF.

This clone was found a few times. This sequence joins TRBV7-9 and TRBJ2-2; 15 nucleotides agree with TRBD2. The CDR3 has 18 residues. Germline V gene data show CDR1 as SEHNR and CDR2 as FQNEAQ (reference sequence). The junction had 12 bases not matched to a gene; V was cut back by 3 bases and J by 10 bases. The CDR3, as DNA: TGTGCCAGCAGCTTCGTACCCGGACTAGCGGGAGGGCCAGAGGAGCTGTTTTTT. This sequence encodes CASSFVPGLAGGPEELFF. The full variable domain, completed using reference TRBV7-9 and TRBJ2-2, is DTGVSQNPRHKITKRGQNVTFRCDPISEHNRLYWYRQTLGQGPEFLTYFQNEAQLEKSRLLSDRFSAERPKGSFSTLEIQRTEQGDSAMYLCASSFVPGLAGGPEELFFGEGSRLTVL.

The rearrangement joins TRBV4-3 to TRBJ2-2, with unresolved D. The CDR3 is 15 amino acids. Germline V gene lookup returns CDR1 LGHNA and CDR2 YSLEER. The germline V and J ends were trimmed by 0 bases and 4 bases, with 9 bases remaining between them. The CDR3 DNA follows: TGCGCCAGCAGCCAAGACCGAACCGGCACCGGGGAGCTGTTTTTT. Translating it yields CASSQDRTGTGELFF.

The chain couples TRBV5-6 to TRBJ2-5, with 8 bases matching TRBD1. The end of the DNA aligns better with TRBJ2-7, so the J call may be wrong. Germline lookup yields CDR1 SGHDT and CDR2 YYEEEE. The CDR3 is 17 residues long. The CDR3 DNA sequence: TGTGCCAGCAGCCCCCGTTGGAGGGGGCAGGGGGCGTACGAGCAGTACTTC. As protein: CASSPRWRGQGAYEQYF.

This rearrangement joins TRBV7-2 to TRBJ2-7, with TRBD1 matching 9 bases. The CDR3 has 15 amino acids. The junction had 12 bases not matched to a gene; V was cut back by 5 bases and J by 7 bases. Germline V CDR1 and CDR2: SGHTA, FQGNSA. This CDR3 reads CASSASTGGGGEQYF. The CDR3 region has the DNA TGTGCCAGCAGCGCCTCGACAGGGGGTGGAGGTGAGCAGTACTTC. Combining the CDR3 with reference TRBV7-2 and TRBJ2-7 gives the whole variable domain GAGVSQSPSNKVTEKGKDVELRCDPISGHTALYWYRQSLGQGLEFLIYFQGNSAPDKSGLPSDRFSAERTGGSVSTLTIQRTQQEDSAVYLCASSASTGGGGEQYFGPGTRLTVT.

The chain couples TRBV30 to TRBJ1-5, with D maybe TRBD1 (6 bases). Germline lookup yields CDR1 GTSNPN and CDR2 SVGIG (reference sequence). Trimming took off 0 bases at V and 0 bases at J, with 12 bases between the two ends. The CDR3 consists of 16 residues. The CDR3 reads CAWSVRAGASNQPQHF. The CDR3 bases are TGTGCCTGGAGTGTGCGGGCAGGGGCTAGCAATCAGCCCCAGCATTTT.

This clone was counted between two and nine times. CDR3 loop: CASSEFGRAGGFSGELFF. DNA of the CDR3: TGTGCCAGCAGTGAATTCGGGAGGGCAGGGGGTTTTTCCGGGGAGCTGTTTTTT. The chain joins TRBV2 to TRBJ2-2; maybe TRBD2 (8 bases). The CDR3 runs 18 residues. The V end was cut by 2 bases, the J end by 6 bases, with 22 bases between. Germline CDR1 and CDR2: SNHLY and FYNNEI.

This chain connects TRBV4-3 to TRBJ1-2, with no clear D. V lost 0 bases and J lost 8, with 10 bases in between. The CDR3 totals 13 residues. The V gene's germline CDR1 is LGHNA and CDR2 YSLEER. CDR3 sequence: CASSQDRGNGYTF. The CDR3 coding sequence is TGCGCCAGCAGCCAAGATAGAGGGAACGGCTACACCTTC.

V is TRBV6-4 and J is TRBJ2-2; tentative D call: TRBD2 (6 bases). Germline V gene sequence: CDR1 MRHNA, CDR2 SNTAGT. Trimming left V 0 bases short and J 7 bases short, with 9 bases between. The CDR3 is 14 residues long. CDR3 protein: CASSDSRGNGELFF. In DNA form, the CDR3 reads TGTGCCAGCAGTGACTCGCGGGGCAACGGGGAGCTGTTTTTT.

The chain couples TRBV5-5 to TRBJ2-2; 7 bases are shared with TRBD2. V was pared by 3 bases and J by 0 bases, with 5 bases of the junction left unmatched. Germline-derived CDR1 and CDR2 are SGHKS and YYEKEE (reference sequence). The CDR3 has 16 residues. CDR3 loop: CASSSERGSNTGELFF. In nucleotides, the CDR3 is TGTGCCAGCAGCTCCGAGCGGGGATCGAACACCGGGGAGCTGTTTTTT.

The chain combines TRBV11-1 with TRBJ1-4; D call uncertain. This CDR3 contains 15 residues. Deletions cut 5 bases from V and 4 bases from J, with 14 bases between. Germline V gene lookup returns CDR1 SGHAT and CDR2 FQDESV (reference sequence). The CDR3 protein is CASSTAGVSNEKLFF. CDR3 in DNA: TGTGCCAGCAGCACCGCCGGGGTCAGTAATGAAAAACTGTTTTTT.

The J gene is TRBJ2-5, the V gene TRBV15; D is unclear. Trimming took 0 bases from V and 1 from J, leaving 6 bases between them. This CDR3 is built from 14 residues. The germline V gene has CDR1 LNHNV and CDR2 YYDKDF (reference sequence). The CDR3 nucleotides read TGTGCCACCAGCAGAGACGGTTTCCAAGAGACCCAGTACTTC. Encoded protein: CATSRDGFQETQYF.

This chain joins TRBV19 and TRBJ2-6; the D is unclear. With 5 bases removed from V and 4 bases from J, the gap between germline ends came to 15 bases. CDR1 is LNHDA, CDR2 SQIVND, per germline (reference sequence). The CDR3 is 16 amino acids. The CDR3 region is CASSRKPTSGANVLTF. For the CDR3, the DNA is TGTGCCAGTAGTCGGAAACCGACAAGCGGGGCCAACGTCCTGACTTTC.

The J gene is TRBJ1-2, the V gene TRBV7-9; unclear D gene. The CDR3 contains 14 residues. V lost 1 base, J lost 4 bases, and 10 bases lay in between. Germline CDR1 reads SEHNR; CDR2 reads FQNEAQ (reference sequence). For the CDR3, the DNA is TGTGCCAGCAGCTTAGGAGACGGAGCCTATGGCTACACCTTC. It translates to CASSLGDGAYGYTF. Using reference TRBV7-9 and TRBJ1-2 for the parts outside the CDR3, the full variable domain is DTGVSQNPRHKITKRGQNVTFRCDPISEHNRLYWYRQTLGQGPEFLTYFQNEAQLEKSRLLSDRFSAERPKGSFSTLEIQRTEQGDSAMYLCASSLGDGAYGYTFGSGTRLTVV.

As DNA, the CDR3 is TGTGCCTGGAGTGAACCTGGGGCGACAGGAGAAGCTTTCTTT. Translating gives CAWSEPGATGEAFF. V gene TRBV30 combines with J gene TRBJ1-1; tentative D call: TRBD1 (6 bases). The CDR3 is 14 residues long. The V end lost 1 base, the J end lost 8 bases, and 17 bases lay between the germline ends. Germline loops: CDR1 GTSNPN, CDR2 SVGIG (reference sequence).

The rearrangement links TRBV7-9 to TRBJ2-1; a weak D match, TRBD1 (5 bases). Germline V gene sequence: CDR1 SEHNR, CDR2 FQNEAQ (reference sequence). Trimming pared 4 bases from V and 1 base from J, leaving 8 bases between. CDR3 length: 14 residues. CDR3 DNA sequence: TGTGCCAGCAGCTCGACAGTTTCCTACAATGAGCAGTTCTTC. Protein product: CASSSTVSYNEQFF.

In DNA, the CDR3 is TGTGCCTGGACTCTAGGAGGCTCCTATAATTCACCCCTCCACTTT. This encodes CAWTLGGSYNSPLHF. The chain recombines TRBV30 with TRBJ1-6; D remains unclear. Germline V gives CDR1 GTSNPN, CDR2 SVGIG (reference sequence). The CDR3 loop spans 15 amino acids. Trimming took off 4 bases at V and 0 bases at J, with 10 bases between the two ends. Combining the CDR3 with reference TRBV30 and TRBJ1-6 gives the whole variable domain SQTIHQWPATLVQPVGSPLSLECTVEGTSNPNLYWYRQAAGRGLQLLFYSVGIGQISSEVPQNLSASRPQDRQFILSSKKLLLSDSGFYLCAWTLGGSYNSPLHFGNGTRLTVT.

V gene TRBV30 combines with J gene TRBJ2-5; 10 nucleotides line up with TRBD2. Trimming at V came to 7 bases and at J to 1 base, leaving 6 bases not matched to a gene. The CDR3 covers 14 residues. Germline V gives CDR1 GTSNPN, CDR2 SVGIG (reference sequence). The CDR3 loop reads CASDIAGGQETQYF. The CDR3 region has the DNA TGTGCCTCAGATATAGCGGGGGGCCAAGAGACCCAGTACTTC.

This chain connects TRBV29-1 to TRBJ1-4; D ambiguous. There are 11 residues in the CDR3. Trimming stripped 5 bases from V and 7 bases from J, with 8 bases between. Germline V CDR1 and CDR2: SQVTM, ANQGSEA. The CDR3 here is CSVRHTEKLFF. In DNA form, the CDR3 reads TGCAGCGTTAGACATACTGAAAAACTGTTTTTT.

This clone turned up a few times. The DNA of the CDR3 is TGTGCCAGCAGCGCAGGGACAGGGATGGCAAACACCATATATTTT. It yields the protein CASSAGTGMANTIYF. The chain employs TRBV9 and TRBJ1-3; the match to TRBD1 covers 9 bases. The CDR3 covers 15 residues. In germline, CDR1 is SGDLS, CDR2 YYNGEE. With V trimmed by 3 bases and J by 6 bases, 7 bases remained unmatched.

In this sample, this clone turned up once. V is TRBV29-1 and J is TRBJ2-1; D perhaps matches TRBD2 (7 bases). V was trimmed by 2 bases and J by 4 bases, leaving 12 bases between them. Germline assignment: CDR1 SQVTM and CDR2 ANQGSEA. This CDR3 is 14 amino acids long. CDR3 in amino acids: CSVEKGGGYNEQFF. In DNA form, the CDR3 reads TGCAGCGTTGAAAAGGGAGGGGGTTACAATGAGCAGTTCTTC.